Listed below are T cell receptor beta chains from one sample, sequenced in a study of blood T cell repertoires in COVID-19. The assay was immunoSEQ multiplex PCR, and TCRdb's table has in-frame clones only and misses some. This sample has fewer than 250,000 clones, with 75% to 85% found just once. Sequencing was performed on PBMCs or T cells enriched from blood (not recorded which). The receptors come from a woman between 45 and 60 years old with acute COVID-19. Each CDR3 is given with its conserved first and last residue. The D gene is left open where the match is weak. The listing skips clone size in some rows; elsewhere it reads once, few, many or a size class.

D gene: .; J gene: TRBJ1-5; clone size: .; V gene: TRBV6-1; CDR3 DNA: TGTGCCAGCAGTGCAAGTGGGGCTGGTAGCAATCAGCCCCAGCATTTT; CDR3 protein: CASSASGAGSNQPQHF
D gene: .; J gene: TRBJ1-2; clone size: few; V gene: TRBV19; CDR3 DNA: TGTGCCAGTAAGACAGTTCTCTATGGCTACACCTTC; CDR3 protein: CASKTVLYGYTF
D gene: TRBD1; J gene: TRBJ1-1; clone size: .; V gene: TRBV6-6; CDR3 DNA: TGTGCCAGCACCTCCGAGGGGGCGGGGAACACTGAAGCTTTCTTT; CDR3 protein: CASTSEGAGNTEAFF
D gene: TRBD1; J gene: TRBJ1-1; clone size: .; V gene: TRBV5-1; CDR3 DNA: TGCGCCAGCAGCATAGGACAGGGGGCGATGAACACTGAAGCTTTCTTT; CDR3 protein: CASSIGQGAMNTEAFF
D gene: TRBD1; J gene: TRBJ2-1; clone size: .; V gene: TRBV6-5; CDR3 DNA: TGTGCCAGCAGATCTGGACAGGGGGGTTCGGGTGAGCAGTTCTTC; CDR3 protein: CASRSGQGGSGEQFF
D gene: .; J gene: TRBJ1-1; clone size: once; V gene: TRBV29-1; CDR3 DNA: TGCAGCGTTGGTCAGCAGGGGAACACTGAAGCTTTCTTT; CDR3 protein: CSVGQQGNTEAFF
D gene: TRBD1; J gene: TRBJ1-2; clone size: .; V gene: TRBV9; CDR3 DNA: TGTGCCAGCAGCGTAGGGGACAGCTTCAATTCTGGTGGCTACACCTTC; CDR3 protein: CASSVGDSFNSGGYTF
D gene: TRBD1; J gene: TRBJ1-1; clone size: .; V gene: TRBV29-1; CDR3 DNA: TGCAGCGCCGACAGGGGGCCCGAAGCTTTCTTT; CDR3 protein: CSADRGPEAFF
D gene: TRBD1; J gene: TRBJ1-5; clone size: few; V gene: TRBV10-3; CDR3 DNA: TGTGCCATCAGCAACCCCGACAGGGGAGTAAAAAGCAATCAGCCCCAGCATTTT; CDR3 protein: CAISNPDRGVKSNQPQHF
D gene: TRBD1; J gene: TRBJ1-6; clone size: .; V gene: TRBV25-1; CDR3 DNA: TGTGCCAGTCACGGACAGGGTAATTCACCCCTCCACTTT; CDR3 protein: CASHGQGNSPLHF
D gene: .; J gene: TRBJ1-1; clone size: .; V gene: TRBV6-5; CDR3 DNA: TGTGCCAGCAGTACGAGGAGGTACGGGGTCGCTGAAGCTTTCTTT; CDR3 protein: CASSTRRYGVAEAFF
D gene: .; J gene: TRBJ1-5; clone size: .; V gene: TRBV5-4; CDR3 DNA: TGTGCCAGCAGCTTGGATCCAGATCAGCCCCAGCATTTT; CDR3 protein: CASSLDPDQPQHF
D gene: .; J gene: TRBJ1-1; clone size: .; V gene: TRBV7-2; CDR3 DNA: TGTGCCAGCAGCCCCTACGGGGGTGAAGCTTTCTTT; CDR3 protein: CASSPYGGEAFF
D gene: TRBD1; J gene: TRBJ1-4; clone size: .; V gene: TRBV2; CDR3 DNA: TGTGCCAGCCTTGGGACAGGGAACGATGCAACTAATGAAAAACTGTTTTTT; CDR3 protein: CASLGTGNDATNEKLFF
D gene: TRBD1; J gene: TRBJ1-2; clone size: .; V gene: TRBV4-1; CDR3 DNA: TGCGCCAGCAGTCGGGACAGCACATTTAACTATGGCTACACCTTC; CDR3 protein: CASSRDSTFNYGYTF
D gene: .; J gene: TRBJ1-4; clone size: .; V gene: TRBV7-6; CDR3 DNA: TGTGCCAGCAGCTTAGGGGTAGGGCGGGATGAAAAACTGTTTTTT; CDR3 protein: CASSLGVGRDEKLFF
D gene: .; J gene: TRBJ1-4; clone size: .; V gene: TRBV19; CDR3 DNA: TGTGCCAGTAGTACCGGGGTTTATAATGAAAAACTGTTTTTT; CDR3 protein: CASSTGVYNEKLFF
D gene: .; J gene: TRBJ2-5; clone size: once; V gene: TRBV7-3; CDR3 DNA: TGTGCCAGCAGCTTAGGGGCGGCAGGCCAAGAGACCCAGTACTTC; CDR3 protein: CASSLGAAGQETQYF
D gene: TRBD2; J gene: TRBJ2-2; clone size: .; V gene: TRBV7-8; CDR3 DNA: TGTGCCAGCAGCTTAGGAGTAGCGGGGTACACCGGGGAGCTGTTTTTT; CDR3 protein: CASSLGVAGYTGELFF
D gene: .; J gene: TRBJ1-1; clone size: .; V gene: TRBV11-1; CDR3 DNA: TGTGCCAGCAGCATATCGAACACTGAAGCTTTCTTT; CDR3 protein: CASSISNTEAFF
D gene: .; J gene: TRBJ1-1; clone size: .; V gene: TRBV18; CDR3 DNA: TGTGCCAGCTCCCCACTACCCCCGGCGGCCCCGAGGTCCTCTGAAGCTTTCTTT; CDR3 protein: CASSPLPPAAPRSSEAFF
D gene: TRBD2; J gene: TRBJ2-2; clone size: once; V gene: TRBV14; CDR3 DNA: TGTGCCAGCAGCCTCCCACTGAGCGGGGGGAACACCGGGGAGCTGTTTTTT; CDR3 protein: CASSLPLSGGNTGELFF
D gene: .; J gene: TRBJ1-2; clone size: .; V gene: TRBV6-5; CDR3 DNA: TGTGCCAGCAGTTACGGCATGAGCGGCTATGGCTACACCTTC; CDR3 protein: CASSYGMSGYGYTF
D gene: .; J gene: TRBJ1-1; clone size: .; V gene: TRBV12-3/TRBV12-4; CDR3 DNA: TGTGCCAGCACCCGGGTTGCCACTGAAGCTTTCTTT; CDR3 protein: CASTRVATEAFF
D gene: TRBD2; J gene: TRBJ2-7; clone size: .; V gene: TRBV5-1; CDR3 DNA: TGCGCCAGCAGCTTGGTACCAAGCGGGGGTCTTCACGAGCAGTACTTC; CDR3 protein: CASSLVPSGGLHEQYF
D gene: TRBD1; J gene: TRBJ2-7; clone size: .; V gene: TRBV27; CDR3 DNA: TGTGCCAGCAGTTTAGGACAGGGTAGGGCCTACGAGCAGTACTTC; CDR3 protein: CASSLGQGRAYEQYF
D gene: TRBD1; J gene: TRBJ1-4; clone size: .; V gene: TRBV27; CDR3 DNA: TGTGCCAGCAGTTTGCGGGGGGACAGGGTTTATGAAAAACTGTTTTTT; CDR3 protein: CASSLRGDRVYEKLFF